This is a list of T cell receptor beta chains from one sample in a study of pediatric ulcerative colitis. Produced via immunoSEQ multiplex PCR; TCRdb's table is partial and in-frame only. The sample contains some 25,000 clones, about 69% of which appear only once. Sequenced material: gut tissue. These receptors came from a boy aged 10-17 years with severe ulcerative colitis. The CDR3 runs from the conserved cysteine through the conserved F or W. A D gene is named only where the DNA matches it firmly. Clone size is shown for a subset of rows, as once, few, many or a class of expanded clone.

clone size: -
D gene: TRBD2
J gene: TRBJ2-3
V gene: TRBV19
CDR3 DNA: TGTGCCAGTAGTCTAGCGGGAGGGCCGACGACAGATACGCAGTATTTT
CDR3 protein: CASSLAGGPTTDTQYF

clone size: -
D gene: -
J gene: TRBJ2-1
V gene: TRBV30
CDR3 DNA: TGTGCCTGGAGTGTGGTCGGGGCCTCCTACAATGAGCAGTTCTTC
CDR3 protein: CAWSVVGASYNEQFF

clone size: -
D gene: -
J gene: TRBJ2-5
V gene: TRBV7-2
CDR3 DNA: TGTGCCAGCAGCTTATCGCGGCAAGAGACCCAGTACTTC
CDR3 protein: CASSLSRQETQYF

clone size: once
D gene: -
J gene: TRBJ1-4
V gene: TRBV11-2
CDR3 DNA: TGTGCCAGCAGCTTAGCGGGGGGGACTAATGAAAAACTGTTTTTT
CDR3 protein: CASSLAGGTNEKLFF

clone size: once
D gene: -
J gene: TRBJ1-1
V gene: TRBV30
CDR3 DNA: TGTGCCTGGAGTGTCTTGGGCAGCACTGAAGCTTTCTTT
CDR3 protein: CAWSVLGSTEAFF

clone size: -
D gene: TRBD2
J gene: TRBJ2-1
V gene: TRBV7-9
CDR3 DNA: TGTGCCAGCAGCTTAGACGTGCTCTGGGCGGGAGATCCCAATGAGCAGTTCTTC
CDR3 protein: CASSLDVLWAGDPNEQFF

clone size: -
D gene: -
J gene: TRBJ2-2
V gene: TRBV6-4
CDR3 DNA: TGTGCCAGCAGTGGGGCCGGGGAGCTGTTTTTT
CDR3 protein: CASSGAGELFF

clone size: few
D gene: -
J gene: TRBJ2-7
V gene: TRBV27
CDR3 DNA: TGTGCCAGCAGTTTAGGGGTCGCCTACGAGCAGTACTTC
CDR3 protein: CASSLGVAYEQYF

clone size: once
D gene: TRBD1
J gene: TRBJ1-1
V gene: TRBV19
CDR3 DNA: TGTGCCAGTAGTAGTCCGGGACAGGGGGTGAACACTGAAGCTTTCTTT
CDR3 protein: CASSSPGQGVNTEAFF

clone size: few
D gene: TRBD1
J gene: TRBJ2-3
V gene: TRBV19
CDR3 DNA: TGTGCCAGTAGTAAGCCCTTGACAGGGGGCGCAGATACGCAGTATTTT
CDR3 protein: CASSKPLTGGADTQYF

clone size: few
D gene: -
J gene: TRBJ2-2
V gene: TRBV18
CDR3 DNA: TGTGCCAGCCGAATCTACACCGGGGAGCTGTTTTTT
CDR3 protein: CASRIYTGELFF

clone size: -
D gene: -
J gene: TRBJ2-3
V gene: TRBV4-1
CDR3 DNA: TGCGCCAGCAGCCAGCCCTCGGACTACCTCAGCACAGATACGCAGTATTTT
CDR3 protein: CASSQPSDYLSTDTQYF

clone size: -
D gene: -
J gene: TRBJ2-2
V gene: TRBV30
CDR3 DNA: TGTGCCTGGAGTCTAGGAGGCACCGGGGAGCTGTTTTTT
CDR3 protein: CAWSLGGTGELFF

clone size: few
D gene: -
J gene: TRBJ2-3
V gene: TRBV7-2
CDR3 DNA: TGTGCCAGCAGCTTAGGGCGGGGCTACACAGATACGCAGTATTTT
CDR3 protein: CASSLGRGYTDTQYF

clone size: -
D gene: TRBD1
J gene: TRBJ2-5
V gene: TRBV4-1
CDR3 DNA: TGCGCCAGCAGCCAAGGACGAGCGGACAGGGGCATGGAGACCCAGTACTTC
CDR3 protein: CASSQGRADRGMETQYF

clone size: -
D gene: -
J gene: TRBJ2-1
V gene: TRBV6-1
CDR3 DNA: TGTGCCAGCAGTGAAGAGGGTTTTCGTTTGTCTCCTCCCTACAATGAGCAGTTCTTC
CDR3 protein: CASSEEGFRLSPPYNEQFF

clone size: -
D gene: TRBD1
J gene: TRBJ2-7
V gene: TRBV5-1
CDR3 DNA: TGCGCCAGCAGCTTAGGGACAGGGAAGACCTACGAGCAGTACTTC
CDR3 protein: CASSLGTGKTYEQYF

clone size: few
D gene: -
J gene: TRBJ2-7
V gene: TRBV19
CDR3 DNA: TGTGCCAGTAGTCAACCTCATTACGAGCAGTACTTC
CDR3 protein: CASSQPHYEQYF

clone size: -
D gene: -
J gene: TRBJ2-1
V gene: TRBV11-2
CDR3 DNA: TGTGCCAGCAGCTCGGGCCGCCTCCTCGATGAGCAGTTCTTC
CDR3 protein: CASSSGRLLDEQFF

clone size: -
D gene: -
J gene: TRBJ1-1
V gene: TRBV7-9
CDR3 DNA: TGTGCCAGCAGGAATCTATTGGGGCCCGGACCCTTGAGCACTGAAGCTTTCTTT
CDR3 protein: CASRNLLGPGPLSTEAFF